This TCR beta chain emerged from a study of regulatory dendritic cells for organ transplantation. Background on the study: Monocytes received vitamin D3 on days 0 and 4, IL-10 on day 4.

Sorted subsets were CFSE-labeled and cultured approximately 5 days with allogeneic dendritic cells. FACS sorted CD4+ or CD8+ T cells into CD45RA+ naive and CD45RO+ memory. This CDR3 contains 17 residues. Germline V gives CDR1 KGHSH, CDR2 LQKENI. The V and J ends lost 3 bases and 5 bases, in that order; junction bases with no gene match: 11. Generated by immunoSEQ multiplex PCR, the TCRdb table keeps only in-frame clones and is missing some. The sample records about 20,000 clones, 70% to 90% being singletons. General observations from the study: Considerable individual heterogeneity was seen in alloreactive memory CD8+ T cells.

Concerning this clone: Its matching antigen is unknown.

The sample taken for sequencing was naive CD4+ T cells from blood cultured with regulatory dendritic cells. Described subset: CD45RA+ naive T cells. The clonotype originates from a human donor in good health. The chain carries TRBV18 and TRBJ2-1, with 9 bases that match TRBD2. The CDR3 region has the DNA TGTGCCAGCTCACCGGGTCTTAGCGGGAGAAACAACAATGAGCAGTTCTTC. This codes for CASSPGLSGRNNNEQFF.